What follows are 14 T cell receptor beta chains derived from one specimen sequenced in a study of Graves' ophthalmopathy and Graves' hyperthyroidism. RNA transcripts were the template, and TCR beta CDR3 regions were amplified from them. RT-PCR was first run with HTBI primers, then multiplex PCR in a second round. TCRdb used MiXCR to reprocess the multiplex PCR reads, holding one entry per CDR3 protein. The sample consists of about 500,000 distinct CDR3 sequences, roughly 39% of them appearing once. Sequences were obtained from peripheral blood or thyroid tissue (not recorded which). The receptors shown here come from an adult man with Graves' hyperthyroidism.

This sequence joins TRBV7-9 and TRBJ2-5; D could derive from TRBD1 or TRBD2 (6 bases each). The CDR3 has 14 residues. The V end lost 5 bases, the J end lost 9 bases, and 19 bases lay between the germline ends. Germline-derived CDR1 and CDR2 are SEHNR and FQNEAQ (reference sequence). CDR3 loop: CASSGGAGDQPQYF. DNA of the CDR3: TGTGCCAGCAGCGGAGGGGCAGGGGATCAGCCCCAGTACTTC.

Concerning this clonotype itself: One end of the junction is discordant with germline, which a read error may explain. The V gene is TRBV7-9, the J gene TRBJ1-5; a weak D match, TRBD1 (5 bases). This CDR3 spans 15 amino acids. The germline V gene encodes CDR1 SEHNR and CDR2 FQNEAQ (reference sequence). CDR3 protein: CAGSLPGPLNQPQHF. The DNA for the CDR3 is TGTGCCGGCAGCCTCCCGGGGCCTCTCAATCAGCCCCAGCATTTT.

This clonotype was found a few times. V is TRBV29-1 and J is TRBJ2-5, with 8 bases matching TRBD2. The CDR3 is made up of 14 amino acids. Trimming at V came to 8 bases and at J to 1 base, leaving 9 bases not matched to a gene. Germline loops: CDR1 SQVTM, CDR2 ANQGSEA. The DNA of the CDR3 is TGCAGCTTAGCGCTGGCGGGGGGCCAAGAGACCCAGTACTTC. Protein product: CSLALAGGQETQYF.

The chain combines TRBV25-1 with TRBJ1-1, with a possible D match to TRBD1 (5 bases). The CDR3 consists of 13 residues. Trimming left V 8 bases short and J 0 bases short, with 10 bases between. Germline CDR1 and CDR2: MGHDK and SYGVNS. CDR3 region: CASFGGMNTEAFF. The CDR3 DNA follows: TGTGCCAGCTTTGGGGGAATGAACACTGAAGCTTTCTTT.

This clonotype was counted between two and nine times. V gene TRBV7-9 combines with J gene TRBJ2-3; 8 bases are a match to TRBD2. The CDR3 spans 16 residues. Germline V lookup: CDR1 SEHNR, CDR2 FQNEAQ (reference sequence). V lost 5 bases to trimming and J lost 2 bases; unmatched junction nucleotides: 9. The CDR3 region is CASSPRAGAPTDTQYF. The CDR3 nucleotides are TGTGCCAGCAGCCCCAGAGCGGGAGCCCCCACAGATACGCAGTATTTT.

The table lists this clonotype with many counts. J is TRBJ1-2 and V is TRBV29-1; D may be TRBD1 (6 bases). The V gene's germline CDR1 is SQVTM and CDR2 ANQGSEA. Trimming stripped 2 bases from V and 8 bases from J, with 18 bases between. The CDR3 totals 14 residues. The CDR3, as DNA: TGCAGCGTTGAATTTGAAAGACAGGTTGGCGGCTACACCTTC. Protein product: CSVEFERQVGGYTF.

The chain uses TRBV3-1 and TRBJ2-7; 8 bases map to TRBD2. The CDR3 runs to 13 residues. The V gene's germline CDR1 is LGHDT and CDR2 YNNKEL (reference sequence). J gave up 6 bases and V 1 base, and 2 bases lay outside the gene matches. The CDR3 DNA reads as TGTGCCAGCAGCCAAGTTGCGGGAGGCGAGCAGTACTTC. It yields the protein CASSQVAGGEQYF.

The chain joins TRBV10-3 to TRBJ2-7; D may be TRBD1 (6 bases). The CDR3 loop spans 12 amino acids. Germline V gives CDR1 ENHRY, CDR2 SYGVKD. V was trimmed by 6 bases and J by 5 bases, leaving 11 bases between them. DNA for the CDR3: TGTGCCATCAGAGACAACAGGGACGAGCAGTACTTC. Translating it yields CAIRDNRDEQYF.

In the case of this clonotype: One base away lies a much larger clone, so this may be a sequencing read error. The J gene is TRBJ2-2, the V gene TRBV24-1, with a tentative D call TRBD1 (6 bases). The germline CDR1 and CDR2 sequences are KGHDR and SFDVKD. The CDR3 has 17 residues. The CDR3 DNA follows: TGTGCCGCCAGTGATTTGAGAGGCAGGGGAAGTCACGGGGAGCTGTTTTTT. Translating gives CAASDLRGRGSHGELFF.

This clonotype was counted many times. The V call is TRBV6-5, the J call TRBJ1-5; D possibly corresponds to TRBD1 (6 bases). Trimming removed 4 bases at V and 1 base at J, with 8 bases between. The CDR3 has 14 residues. Germline-derived CDR1 and CDR2 are MNHEY and SVGAGI. The CDR3 region has the DNA TGTGCCAGCAGTTCGGGGGCAAGCAATCAGCCCCAGCATTTT. It yields the protein CASSSGASNQPQHF.

A single count supports this clonotype. This chain uses TRBV24-1 with TRBJ2-2; possibly TRBD1 for D (6 bases). V was clipped by 3 bases and J by 3 bases, with 19 bases between them. Germline CDR1 reads KGHDR; CDR2 reads SFDVKD. CDR3 length equals 18 residues. The chain's CDR3 is CATSDPGQSYGYTGELFF. The CDR3 region has the DNA TGTGCCACCAGTGATCCCGGACAGTCCTATGGCTACACCGGGGAGCTGTTTTTT.

The chain carries TRBV7-9 and TRBJ1-1, with D tentatively TRBD1 (5 bases). CDR1 SEHNR and CDR2 FQNEAQ come from the germline V gene (reference sequence). The CDR3 covers 15 residues. Trimming removed 5 bases at V and 0 bases at J, with 13 bases between. In nucleotides, the CDR3 is TGTGCCAGCAGCCTCAGGAGGGGAGTGAACACTGAAGCTTTCTTT. Amino acids: CASSLRRGVNTEAFF.

This clonotype was counted at least ten times. J is TRBJ2-3 and V is TRBV2; 7 nucleotides line up with TRBD1. Germline CDR1 and CDR2: SNHLY and FYNNEI. The CDR3 runs to 14 residues. V lost 9 bases to trimming and J lost 0 bases; unmatched junction nucleotides: 6. CDR3 sequence (DNA): TGTGCCAGTTCCCGGGACAGTAGCACAGATACGCAGTATTTT. It translates to CASSRDSSTDTQYF.

This clonotype was recorded many times. The rearrangement joins TRBV10-3 to TRBJ1-5; D is possibly TRBD1 (6 bases). There are 16 residues in the CDR3. The germline CDR1 and CDR2 sequences are ENHRY and SYGVKD. V lost 1 base and J 6 bases, leaving 16 bases between the germline ends. CDR3 amino acids: CAISELAGVRSQPQHF. The CDR3 bases are TGTGCCATCAGTGAGTTGGCAGGGGTGAGGAGTCAGCCCCAGCATTTT.